This TCR beta chain is from a study of T cell changes during pregnancy in multiple sclerosis. The V gene's germline CDR1 is SGHAT and CDR2 FQDESV (reference sequence). The ends lost 0 bases at V and 2 bases at J; junction bases unmatched: 4. The CDR3 has 18 residues. TCRdb keeps only in-frame clones here, not all; method: immunoSEQ multiplex PCR. The table has roughly 110,000 clones, 85% to 95% seen once. The clonotype originates from a female donor with multiple sclerosis, enrolled in a pregnancy study. The source material was peripheral blood, sampled after pregnancy. This sequence joins TRBV11-1 and TRBJ2-1; TRBD2 agrees at 13 bases. CDR3 bases: TGTGCCAGCAGCTTAGCCGGACTAGCGGGGGTACCCTACAATGAGCAGTTCTTC. It codes for CASSLAGLAGVPYNEQFF.